The T cell receptor beta chain described here comes from a study of T cell repertoires in cytomegalovirus infection (dated by TCRdb to about 2019). For the wider study: Alongside well-studied HLA-B-restricted epitopes, the peptide stimulations were aimed at recently identified HLA-C-restricted CMV epitopes, whose presentation resists viral immunomodulation. The HLA type of each donor mattered for the analysis, because public TCR beta signatures pointed to carriage of CMV infection along with the matching HLA type. Findings and caveats that apply to the study as a whole: Cumulative frequency of public TCR beta family members discriminated carriers of CMV infection plus the relevant HLA type in this cohort and an independent approximately 360-donor cohort. The ex vivo response was dominated by HLA-C-restricted CMV-specific TCR beta clonotypes, which also provided the single most frequent clonotype in two of eight donors.

V ends up 0 bases short and J 6 bases short, with an unmatched junction base count of 7. The CDR3 runs 16 amino acids, cysteine and phenylalanine included. CDR3 DNA only is kept here, 48 bases in frame from base 1. The germline V gene specifies LGHNA as CDR1 and YSLEER as CDR2. TCRdb names Illumina HiSeq 1500 as the instrument used. TCRdb reran the public reads through fastp at Q25 and MiXCR, keeping productive beta chains. CDR3 protein duplicates are merged, each entry listing the most common genes and DNA. For this sample there are 95,000 to 150,000 distinct CDR3 sequences; roughly 32% appear just once. Clones ranked in the top ten supply around three fifths of the sample. The treatment or condition label, read with the paper, signifies: in vitro stimulation with specific CMV peptide epitopes to enrich CMV-specific T cells. In the case of this clonotype: Its antigen has not been determined. No qualities accompany the bases; no much larger clone lies one base away.

The sequence was collected from a human donor in good health (CMV status not recorded). Some clones in this sample may be carry-over from other donors' samples. In this chain, TRBV4-3 is recombined with TRBJ2-3, with 9 junctional bases fitting TRBD2. This material consisted of CD8+ T cells from cultured PBMCs, taken from culture after CMV antigen stimulation. The CDR3 corresponds to CASSQDRRGGPDTQYF. The nucleotide sequence reads as follows: TGCGCCAGCAGCCAAGATCGGCGGGGGGGCCCCGATACGCAGTATTTT.